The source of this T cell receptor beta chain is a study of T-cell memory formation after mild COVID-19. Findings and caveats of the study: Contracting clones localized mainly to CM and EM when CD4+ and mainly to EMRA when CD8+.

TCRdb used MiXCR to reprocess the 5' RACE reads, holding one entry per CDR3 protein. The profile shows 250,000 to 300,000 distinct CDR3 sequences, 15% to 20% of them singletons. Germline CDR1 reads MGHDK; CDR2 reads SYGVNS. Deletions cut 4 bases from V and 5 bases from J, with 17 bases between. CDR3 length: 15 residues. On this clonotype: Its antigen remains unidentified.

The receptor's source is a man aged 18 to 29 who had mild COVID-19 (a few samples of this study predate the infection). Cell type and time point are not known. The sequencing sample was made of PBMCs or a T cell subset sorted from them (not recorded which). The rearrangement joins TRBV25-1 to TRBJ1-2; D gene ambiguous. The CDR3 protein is CASSVDLLEAYGYTF. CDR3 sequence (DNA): TGTGCCAGCAGTGTCGACCTACTCGAAGCATATGGCTACACCTTC.